This T cell receptor beta chain was identified in a study of PD-L1 blockade in urothelial cancer. Background on the study: Patients' atezolizumab regimen, 1,200 mg intravenously every 3 weeks, began at some point between 2014 and 2015. The analyses of blood took place 3 weeks (second dose) and 6 weeks after treatment start. Prior chemotherapy regimens per patient numbered 0 to 3. Among blood samples, the median T cell count was 141,255.

This CDR3 is 16 amino acids long. Germline values: CDR1 KGHSH, CDR2 LQKENI. V was clipped by 6 bases and J by 3 bases; unmatched bases: 5. Time point: peripheral blood 6 weeks after treatment start. The method was immunoSEQ multiplex PCR; TCRdb's version includes in-frame clones alone and lacks a portion of them. Of some 19,000 clones detected, around 83% appear once; the ten largest clones hold approximately 1.7%. This sequence joins TRBV18 and TRBJ2-3, with 14 bases aligning to TRBD2. Sequenced here: PBMCs, sampled around atezolizumab (anti-PD-L1) treatment. The TCR was taken from a man aged 50-59 years with urothelial cancer. DNA of the CDR3: TGTGCCAGCTCGGCCGGGACTAGCGGGAGTACAGATACGCAGTATTTT. Translating it yields CASSAGTSGSTDTQYF.